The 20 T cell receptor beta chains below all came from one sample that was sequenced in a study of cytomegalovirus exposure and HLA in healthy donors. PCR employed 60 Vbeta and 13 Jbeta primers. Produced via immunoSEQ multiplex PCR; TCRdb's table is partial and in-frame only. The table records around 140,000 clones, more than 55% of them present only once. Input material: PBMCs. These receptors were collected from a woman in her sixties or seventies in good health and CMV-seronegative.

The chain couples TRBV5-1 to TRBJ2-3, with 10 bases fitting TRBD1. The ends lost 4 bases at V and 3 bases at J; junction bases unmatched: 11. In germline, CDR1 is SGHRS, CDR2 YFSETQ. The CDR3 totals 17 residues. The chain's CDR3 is CASSTTGGADRTDTQYF. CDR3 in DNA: TGCGCCAGCAGCACGACAGGGGGCGCAGACAGGACAGATACGCAGTATTTT.

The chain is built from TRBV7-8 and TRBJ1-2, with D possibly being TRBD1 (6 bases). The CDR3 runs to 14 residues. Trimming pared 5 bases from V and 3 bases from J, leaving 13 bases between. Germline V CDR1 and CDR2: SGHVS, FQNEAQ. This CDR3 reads CASSPSGEYYGYTF. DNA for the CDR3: TGTGCCAGCAGCCCCTCAGGGGAGTACTATGGCTACACCTTC. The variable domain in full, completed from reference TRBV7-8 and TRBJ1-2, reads GAGVSQSPRYKVAKRGQDVALRCDPISGHVSLFWYQQALGQGPEFLTYFQNEAQLDKSGLPSDRFFAERPEGSVSTLKIQRTQQEDSAVYLCASSPSGEYYGYTFGSGTRLTVV.

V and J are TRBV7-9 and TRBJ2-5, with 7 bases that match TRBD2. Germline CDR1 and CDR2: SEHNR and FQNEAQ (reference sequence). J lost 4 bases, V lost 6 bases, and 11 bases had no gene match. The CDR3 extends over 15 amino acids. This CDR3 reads CASRKGRGYGETQYF. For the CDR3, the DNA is TGTGCCAGCAGGAAGGGGCGGGGGTACGGAGAGACCCAGTACTTC.

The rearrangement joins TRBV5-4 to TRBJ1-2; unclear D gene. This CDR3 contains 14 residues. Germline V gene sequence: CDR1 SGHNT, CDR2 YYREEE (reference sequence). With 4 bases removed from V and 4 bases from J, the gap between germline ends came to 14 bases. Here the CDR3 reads CASSLSGSPYGYTF. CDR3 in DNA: TGTGCCAGCAGCCTGAGTGGTTCTCCCTATGGCTACACCTTC.

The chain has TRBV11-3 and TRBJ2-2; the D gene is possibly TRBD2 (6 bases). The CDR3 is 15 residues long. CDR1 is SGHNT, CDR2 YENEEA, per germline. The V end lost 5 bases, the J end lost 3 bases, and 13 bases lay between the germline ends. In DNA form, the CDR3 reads TGTGCCAGCAGCCCCCGGGGCGGGGACACCGGGGAGCTGTTTTTT. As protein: CASSPRGGDTGELFF.

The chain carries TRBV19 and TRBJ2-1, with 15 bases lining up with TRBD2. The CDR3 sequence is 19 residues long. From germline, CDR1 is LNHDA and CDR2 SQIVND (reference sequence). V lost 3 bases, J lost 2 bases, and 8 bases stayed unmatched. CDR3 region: CASSILRTSGRVAYNEQFF. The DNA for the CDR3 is TGTGCCAGTAGTATTCTTAGGACTAGCGGGAGGGTAGCCTACAATGAGCAGTTCTTC.

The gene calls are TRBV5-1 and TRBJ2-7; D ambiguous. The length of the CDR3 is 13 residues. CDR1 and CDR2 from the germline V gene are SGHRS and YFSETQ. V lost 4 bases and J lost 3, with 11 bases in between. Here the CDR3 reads CASSPPPYYEQYF. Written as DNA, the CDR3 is TGCGCCAGCAGCCCTCCCCCGTACTACGAGCAGTACTTC.

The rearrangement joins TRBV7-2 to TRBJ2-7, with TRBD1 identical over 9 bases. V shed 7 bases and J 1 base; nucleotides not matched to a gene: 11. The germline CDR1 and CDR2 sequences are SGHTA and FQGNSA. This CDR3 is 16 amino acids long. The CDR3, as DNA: TGTGCCAGCATCGAGCGAGTGGGACAGGGATCCTACGAGCAGTACTTC. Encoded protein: CASIERVGQGSYEQYF.

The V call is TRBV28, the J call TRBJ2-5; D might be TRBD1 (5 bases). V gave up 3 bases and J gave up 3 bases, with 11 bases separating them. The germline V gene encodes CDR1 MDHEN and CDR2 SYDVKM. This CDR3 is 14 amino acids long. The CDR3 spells CASSLTVLKETQYF. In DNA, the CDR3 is TGTGCCAGCAGTTTGACAGTTCTGAAAGAGACCCAGTACTTC. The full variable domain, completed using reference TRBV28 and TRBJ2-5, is DVKVTQSSRYLVKRTGEKVFLECVQDMDHENMFWYRQDPGLGLRLIYFSYDVKMKEKGDIPEGYSVSREKKERFSLILESASTNQTSMYLCASSLTVLKETQYFGPGTRLLVL.

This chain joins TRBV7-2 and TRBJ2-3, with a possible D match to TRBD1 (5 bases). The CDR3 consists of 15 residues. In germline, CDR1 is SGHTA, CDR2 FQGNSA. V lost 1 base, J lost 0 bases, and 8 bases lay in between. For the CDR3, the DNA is TGTGCCAGCAGCTTAGTCCCAGGGAGCACAGATACGCAGTATTTT. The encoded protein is CASSLVPGSTDTQYF.

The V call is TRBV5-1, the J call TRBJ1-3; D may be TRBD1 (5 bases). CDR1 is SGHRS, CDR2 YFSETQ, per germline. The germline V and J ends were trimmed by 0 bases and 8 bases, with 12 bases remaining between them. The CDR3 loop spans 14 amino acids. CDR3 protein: CASSLGPGLDTIYF. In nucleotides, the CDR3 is TGCGCCAGCAGCTTGGGGCCAGGGCTAGACACCATATATTTT.

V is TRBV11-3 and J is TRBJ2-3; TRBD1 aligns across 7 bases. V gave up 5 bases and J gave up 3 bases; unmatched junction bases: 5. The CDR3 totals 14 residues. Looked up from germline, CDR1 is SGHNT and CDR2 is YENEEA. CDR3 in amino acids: CASSQGGRTDTQYF. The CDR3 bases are TGTGCCAGCAGCCAAGGGGGCAGGACAGATACGCAGTATTTT.

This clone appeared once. DNA of the CDR3: TGTGCCAGTAGTGCCGGGGGGGCGGGGGTAGTGAGCGAGCAGTACTTC. This codes for CASSAGGAGVVSEQYF. This rearrangement joins TRBV19 to TRBJ2-7; TRBD2 agrees at 8 bases. Trimming cost V 5 bases and J 6 bases; bases outside gene matches: 15. Germline CDR1 is LNHDA and CDR2 is SQIVND (reference sequence). This CDR3 comprises 16 residues. Full variable domain (missing parts from reference TRBV19 and TRBJ2-7): DGGITQSPKYLFRKEGQNVTLSCEQNLNHDAMYWYRQDPGQGLRLIYYSQIVNDFQKGDIAEGYSVSREKKESFPLTVTSAQKNPTAFYLCASSAGGAGVVSEQYFGPGTRLTVT.

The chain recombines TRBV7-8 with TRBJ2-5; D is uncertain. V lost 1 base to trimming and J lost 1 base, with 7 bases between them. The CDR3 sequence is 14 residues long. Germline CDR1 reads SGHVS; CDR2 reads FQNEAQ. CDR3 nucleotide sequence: TGTGCCAGCAGCTTAGGCCGGTTCCAAGAGACCCAGTACTTC. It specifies CASSLGRFQETQYF.

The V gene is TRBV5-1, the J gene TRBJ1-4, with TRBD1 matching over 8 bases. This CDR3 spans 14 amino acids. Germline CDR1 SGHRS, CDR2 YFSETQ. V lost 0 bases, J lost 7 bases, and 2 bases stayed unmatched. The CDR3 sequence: CASSLGQGSEKLFF. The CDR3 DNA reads TGCGCCAGCAGCTTGGGACAGGGGAGTGAAAAACTGTTTTTT.

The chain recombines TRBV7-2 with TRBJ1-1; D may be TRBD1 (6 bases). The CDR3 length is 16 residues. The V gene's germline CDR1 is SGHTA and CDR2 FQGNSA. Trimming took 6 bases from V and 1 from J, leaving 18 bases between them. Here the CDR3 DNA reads TGTGCCAGCAGATCACAATCACAGGGTCCGAACACTGAAGCTTTCTTT. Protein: CASRSQSQGPNTEAFF.

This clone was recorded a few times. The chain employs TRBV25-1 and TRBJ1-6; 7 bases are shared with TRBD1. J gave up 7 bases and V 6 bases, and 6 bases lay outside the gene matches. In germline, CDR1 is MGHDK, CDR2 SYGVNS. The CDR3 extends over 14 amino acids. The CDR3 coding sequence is TGTGCCAGCAGACCCGGGACAGCCAATTCACCCCTCCACTTT. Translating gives CASRPGTANSPLHF.

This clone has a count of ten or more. CDR3 DNA sequence: TGTGCCAGCAGTGTCGGGACAGGGTCCGATCAGCCCCAGCATTTT. Its translation is CASSVGTGSDQPQHF. The chain employs TRBV6-1 and TRBJ1-5; 9 bases fit TRBD1. Germline V gives CDR1 MNHNS, CDR2 SASEGT. CDR3 length: 15 amino acids. V lost 4 bases and J lost 5; bases outside the gene matches: 6.

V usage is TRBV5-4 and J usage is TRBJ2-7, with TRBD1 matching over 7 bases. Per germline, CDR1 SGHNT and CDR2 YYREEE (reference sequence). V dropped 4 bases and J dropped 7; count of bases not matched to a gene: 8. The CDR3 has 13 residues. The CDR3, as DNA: TGTGCCAGCAGCCTCACAGGGGCAGGTGAGCAGTACTTC. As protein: CASSLTGAGEQYF.

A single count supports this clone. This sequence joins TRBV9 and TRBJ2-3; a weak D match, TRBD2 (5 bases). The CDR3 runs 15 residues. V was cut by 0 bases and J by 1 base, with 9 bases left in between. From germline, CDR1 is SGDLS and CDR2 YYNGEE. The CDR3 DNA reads TGTGCCAGCAGCGTAGAAACAGCGGGCACAGATACGCAGTATTTT. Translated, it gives CASSVETAGTDTQYF.